This TCR beta chain was sequenced in a study of blood T cell repertoires in COVID-19. Study overall: Some COVID-19 samples were acute and others convalescent; all came from the United States, Italy and Spain.

Only in-frame clones appear in the TCRdb table, and some are missing; sequencing was by immunoSEQ multiplex PCR. The sample has 150,000 to 160,000 clones, nearly 80% seen once; the top ten hold 1.5% to 2%. CDR3 length equals 13 residues. Per germline, CDR1 MNHEY and CDR2 SVGAGI. Unmatched junction bases numbered 3, after V lost 6 bases and J lost 2 bases. Notes on this clone: The identical CDR3 is also encoded by other nucleotide sequences in the sample.

The receptor was derived from an elderly man with acute or convalescent COVID-19. The V and J genes are TRBV6-5 and TRBJ2-7, with TRBD1 identical over 8 bases. The specimen sequenced was peripheral blood. CDR3 DNA sequence: TGTGCCAGCAGCAAGGACAGGGCCTACGAGCAGTACTTC. Translated: CASSKDRAYEQYF.